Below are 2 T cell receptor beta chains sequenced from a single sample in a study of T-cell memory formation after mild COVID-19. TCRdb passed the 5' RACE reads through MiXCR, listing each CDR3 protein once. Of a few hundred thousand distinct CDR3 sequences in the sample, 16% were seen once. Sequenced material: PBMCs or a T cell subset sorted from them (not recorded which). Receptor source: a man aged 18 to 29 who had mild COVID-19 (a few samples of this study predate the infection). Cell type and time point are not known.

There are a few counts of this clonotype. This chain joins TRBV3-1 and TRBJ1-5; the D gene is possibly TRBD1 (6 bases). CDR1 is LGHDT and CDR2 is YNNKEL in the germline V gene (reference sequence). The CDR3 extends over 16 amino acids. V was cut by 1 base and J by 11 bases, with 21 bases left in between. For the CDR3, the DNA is TGTGCCAGCAGCCAAGGAAGGGGACAAGGGGCTCGGACCCAGCATTTT. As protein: CASSQGRGQGARTQHF.

The CDR3 DNA follows: TGTGCCATCACGTCAGGGGTTGGTGGCTACACCTTC. Protein product: CAITSGVGGYTF. The chain is built from TRBV10-3 and TRBJ1-2, with D possibly matching TRBD1 (6 bases). Germline V CDR1 and CDR2: ENHRY, SYGVKD. This CDR3 has 12 amino acids. The V end lost 7 bases, the J end lost 7 bases, and 13 bases lay between the germline ends.